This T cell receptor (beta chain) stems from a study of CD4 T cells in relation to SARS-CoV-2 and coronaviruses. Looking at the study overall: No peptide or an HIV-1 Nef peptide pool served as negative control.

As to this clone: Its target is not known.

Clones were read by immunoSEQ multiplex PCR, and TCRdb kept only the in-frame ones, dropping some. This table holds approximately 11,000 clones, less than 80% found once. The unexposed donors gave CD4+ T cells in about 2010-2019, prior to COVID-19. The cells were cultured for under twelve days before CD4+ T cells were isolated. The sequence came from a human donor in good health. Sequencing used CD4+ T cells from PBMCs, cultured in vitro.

CDR3 sequence (DNA): TGTGCCACCAGTGACACCTTGGGGACAGTCAATGAGCAGTTCTTC. Its protein is CATSDTLGTVNEQFF. The V and J genes are TRBV24-1 and TRBJ2-1, with 7 bases identical to TRBD1. Germline CDR1 and CDR2: KGHDR and SFDVKD. The CDR3 is 15 amino acids. The junction had 8 bases not matched to a gene; V was cut back by 4 bases and J by 6 bases.